This T cell receptor beta chain was observed in a study of tumor-infiltrating lymphocytes in primary liver carcinoma. Study-level background: Patients underwent resection of primary liver carcinoma. Overall study findings and caveats: Compared with tumor region pairs, tumor-adjacent and tumor-blood pairs overlapped less. A significantly higher top-250-clone fraction was found in tumors than in blood (p = 0.039).

A constant-region primer served to make TCR beta cDNA from roughly 480 ng total RNA. Three nested multiplex PCR rounds of slightly modified ARM-PCR generated TCR beta libraries. For around 11 cycles apiece, the opening two PCR rounds ran with TRBV1-TRBV30 forward primers and a C-beta reverse primer. TCRdb reprocessed the multiplex PCR reads via MiXCR and lists one record per CDR3 protein. Here the sample spans 300,000 to 350,000 distinct CDR3 sequences, around three fifths being singletons. The CDR3 is 15 residues long. CDR1 is MNHNY and CDR2 is SVGAGI in the germline V gene (reference sequence). The V segment lost 5 bases and the J segment 5 bases; nucleotides outside the gene matches: 6. Concerning this clonotype: Its specificity is unknown.

The study extracted blood RNA from unsorted whole blood and also extracted germline DNA. Collected before surgery were roughly 3.9 milliliters of peripheral blood. The sequence derives from a woman in her twenties or thirties with primary liver carcinoma and hepatitis B virus infection. This chain joins TRBV6-6 and TRBJ1-6, with 7 bases lining up with TRBD1. Sequencing input: peripheral blood. This chain's CDR3 is CASSAQGSHNSPLHF. In nucleotides, the CDR3 is TGTGCCAGCAGTGCACAGGGGTCCCATAATTCACCCCTCCACTTT.